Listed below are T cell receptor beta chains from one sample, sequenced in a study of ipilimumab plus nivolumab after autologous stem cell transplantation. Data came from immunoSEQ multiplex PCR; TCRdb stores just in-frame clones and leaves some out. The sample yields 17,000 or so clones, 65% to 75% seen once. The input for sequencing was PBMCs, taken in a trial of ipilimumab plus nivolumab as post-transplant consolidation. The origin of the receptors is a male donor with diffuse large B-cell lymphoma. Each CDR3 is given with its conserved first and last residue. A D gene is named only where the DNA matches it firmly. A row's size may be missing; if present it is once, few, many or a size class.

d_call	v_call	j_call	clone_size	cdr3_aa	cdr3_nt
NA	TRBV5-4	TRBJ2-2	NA	CASRPASAGTGELFF	TGTGCCAGCAGGCCCGCCAGTGCGGGGACCGGGGAGCTGTTTTTT
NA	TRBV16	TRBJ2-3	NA	CASSQKEAGDTQYF	TGTGCCAGCAGCCAAAAAGAGGCCGGGGATACGCAGTATTTT
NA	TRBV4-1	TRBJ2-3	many	CASSQDPGDTDTQYF	TGCGCCAGCAGCCAAGATCCGGGGGACACAGATACGCAGTATTTT
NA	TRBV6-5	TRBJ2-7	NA	CASSYSNAYEQYF	TGTGCCAGCAGTTACTCGAACGCCTACGAGCAGTACTTC
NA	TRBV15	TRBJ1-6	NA	CATSRDLGSPLHF	TGTGCCACCAGCAGAGATCTCGGTTCACCCCTCCACTTT
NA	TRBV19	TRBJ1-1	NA	CASSTRPPRPPNNEAFF	TGTGCCAGTAGTACCAGACCACCACGCCCACCGAACAATGAAGCTTTCTTT
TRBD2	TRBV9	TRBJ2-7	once	CASSATSGVVSGEQYF	TGTGCCAGCAGCGCGACTAGCGGGGTGGTGAGTGGCGAGCAGTACTTC
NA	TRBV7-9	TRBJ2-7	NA	CATGIYYEQYF	TGTGCCACCGGGATCTACTACGAGCAGTACTTC
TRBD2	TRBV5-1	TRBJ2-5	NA	CASNTGTSGSWETQYF	TGCGCCAGCAACACCGGGACTAGCGGGAGTTGGGAGACCCAGTACTTC
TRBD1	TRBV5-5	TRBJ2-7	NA	CASSWRGGVGSYEQYF	TGTGCCAGCAGCTGGCGAGGGGGCGTCGGCTCCTACGAGCAGTACTTC
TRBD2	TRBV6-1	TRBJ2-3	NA	CASSPRTSGDTQYF	TGTGCCAGCAGCCCCAGGACTAGCGGAGATACGCAGTATTTT
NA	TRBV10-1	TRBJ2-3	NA	CASSESVVGGPDTQYF	TGCGCCAGCAGTGAGTCGGTGGTTGGGGGCCCAGATACGCAGTATTTT
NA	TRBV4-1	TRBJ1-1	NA	CASSQERRQDEAFF	TGCGCCAGCAGCCAAGAGAGGCGTCAGGATGAAGCTTTCTTT
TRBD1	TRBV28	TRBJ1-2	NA	CASSSGTGTLNGYTF	TGTGCCAGCAGTTCCGGGACAGGGACATTGAATGGCTACACCTTC
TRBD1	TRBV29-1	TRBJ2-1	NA	CSAGGTGGRNEQFF	TGCAGCGCTGGTGGGACAGGGGGAAGGAATGAGCAGTTCTTC
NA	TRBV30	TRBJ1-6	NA	CAVRRIRSQNSPLHF	TGTGCCGTACGACGGATCAGATCACAAAATTCACCCCTCCACTTT
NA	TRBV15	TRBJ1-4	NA	CATSRRGGEEKLFF	TGTGCCACCAGCCGACGCGGGGGCGAAGAAAAACTGTTTTTT
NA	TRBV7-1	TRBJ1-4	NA	CASSLGLSTNEKLFF	TGTGCCAGCAGCTTAGGCCTCTCAACTAATGAAAAACTGTTTTTT
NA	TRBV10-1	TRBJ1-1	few	CASSTGPNTEAFF	TGCGCCAGCAGTACCGGACCGAACACTGAAGCTTTCTTT
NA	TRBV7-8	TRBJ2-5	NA	CASSLVMGHLETQYF	TGTGCCAGCAGCTTAGTGATGGGCCATTTGGAGACCCAGTACTTC
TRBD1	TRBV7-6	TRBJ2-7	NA	CASGQGYEQYF	TGTGCCAGCGGACAGGGCTACGAGCAGTACTTC
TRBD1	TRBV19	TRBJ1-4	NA	CASSPRTGTNEKLFF	TGTGCCAGTAGTCCACGGACAGGTACAAATGAAAAACTGTTTTTT
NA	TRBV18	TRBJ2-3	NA	CASSPPGSSYTDTQYF	TGTGCCAGCTCACCACCAGGTAGCTCATACACAGATACGCAGTATTTT
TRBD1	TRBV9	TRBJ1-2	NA	CASSVGTGGYGYTF	TGTGCCAGCAGCGTAGGGACAGGGGGATATGGCTACACCTTC
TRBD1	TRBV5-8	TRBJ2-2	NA	CASSLGTANTGELFF	TGTGCCAGCAGCCTAGGGACAGCGAACACCGGGGAGCTGTTTTTT
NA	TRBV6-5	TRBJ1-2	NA	CASSTTDYGYTF	TGTGCCAGCAGTACTACCGACTATGGCTACACCTTC
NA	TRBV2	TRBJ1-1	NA	CASSEIWQGGVNTEAFF	TGTGCCAGCAGTGAAATTTGGCAAGGGGGGGTGAACACTGAAGCTTTCTTT
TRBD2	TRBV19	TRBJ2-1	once	CASSIAPGLAGDNYNEQFF	TGTGCCAGTAGTATAGCCCCGGGACTAGCGGGGGACAACTACAATGAGCAGTTCTTC
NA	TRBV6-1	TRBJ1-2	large	CASKDQGHGYTF	TGTGCCAGCAAAGATCAGGGTCATGGCTACACCTTC
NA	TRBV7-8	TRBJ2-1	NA	CASSLAPRSVKIF	TGTGCCAGCAGCTTAGCGCCCAGGTCTGTGAAGATCTTC
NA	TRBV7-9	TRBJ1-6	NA	CASSGDTWARNSPLHF	TGTGCCAGCAGCGGGGACACTTGGGCACGGAATTCACCCCTCCACTTT
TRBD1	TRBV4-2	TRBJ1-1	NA	CASSQVSGTGRTEAFF	TGTGCCAGCAGCCAAGTATCCGGGACAGGGAGGACTGAAGCTTTCTTT
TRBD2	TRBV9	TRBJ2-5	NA	CASSLSGRDETQYF	TGTGCCAGCAGCCTCAGTGGGAGGGACGAGACCCAGTACTTC
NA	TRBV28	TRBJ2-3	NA	CASSSGSHTDTQYF	TGTGCCAGCAGCAGCGGGTCCCACACAGATACGCAGTATTTT
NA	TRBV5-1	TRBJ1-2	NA	CASSFSGTEYGYTF	TGCGCCAGCAGCTTCTCCGGGACGGAGTATGGCTACACCTTC
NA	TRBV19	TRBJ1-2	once	CASSMVTVSNYGYTF	TGTGCCAGTAGTATGGTAACAGTGTCTAACTATGGCTACACCTTC
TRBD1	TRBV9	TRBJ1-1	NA	CASSVLRQGFAEAFF	TGTGCCAGCAGCGTATTGAGACAGGGGTTCGCTGAAGCTTTCTTT
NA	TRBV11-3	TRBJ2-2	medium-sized	CASSSDPGGLFF	TGTGCCAGCAGCTCGGACCCCGGTGGGCTGTTTTTT
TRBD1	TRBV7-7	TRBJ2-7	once	CASSSGQGNYEQYF	TGTGCTAGCAGCTCGGGACAGGGGAACTACGAGCAGTACTTC
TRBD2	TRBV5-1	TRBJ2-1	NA	CASSLPSGNEQFF	TGCGCCAGCAGCTTGCCTAGCGGTAATGAGCAGTTCTTC